What follows are 13 T cell receptor beta chains derived from one specimen sequenced in a study of blood T cell repertoires in COVID-19. Only in-frame clones appear in the TCRdb table, and some are missing; sequencing was by immunoSEQ multiplex PCR. This sample carries under 150,000 clones, approximately 81% of them seen once, and the ten largest clones take approximately 4.2%. Material for sequencing was peripheral blood. Receptors were obtained from an elderly woman with acute or convalescent COVID-19.

The chain has TRBV6-2 or TRBV6-3 and TRBJ1-5; D uncertain. The CDR3 sequence is 14 residues long. Germline V gives CDR1 MNHEY, CDR2 SVGEGT. Between the trimmed V and J ends, which lost 2 bases and 4 bases, there was a span of 9 bases. The CDR3 nucleotides read TGTGCCAGCAGTTACCGGAGGGATAATCAGCCCCAGCATTTT. Protein product: CASSYRRDNQPQHF.

V gene TRBV5-1 combines with J gene TRBJ2-5; TRBD1 is a possible D gene (5 bases). The V gene's germline CDR1 is SGHRS and CDR2 YFSETQ. V lost 4 bases, J lost 2 bases, and 12 bases lay in between. The CDR3 is 14 amino acids. The CDR3 spells CASSPTTAQETQYF. Here the CDR3 DNA reads TGCGCCAGCAGCCCGACGACAGCTCAAGAGACCCAGTACTTC. The full variable domain, its missing parts supplied by reference TRBV5-1 and TRBJ2-5, is KAGVTQTPRYLIKTRGQQVTLSCSPISGHRSVSWYQQTPGQGLQFLFEYFSETQRNKGNFPGRFSGRQFSNSRSEMNVSTLELGDSALYLCASSPTTAQETQYFGPGTRLLVL.

The chain links TRBV5-6 to TRBJ1-2; tentative D call: TRBD1 (5 bases). Germline V gene lookup returns CDR1 SGHDT and CDR2 YYEEEE. Between the trimmed V and J ends, which lost 3 bases and 6 bases, there was a span of 12 bases. The CDR3 spans 13 residues. The CDR3 coding sequence is TGTGCCAGCAGCTCCCAGGGAACTCATGGCTACACCTTC. This gives the protein CASSSQGTHGYTF.

This clone was seen a handful of times. This chain uses TRBV4-2 with TRBJ1-3; D not certain. The germline V and J ends were trimmed by 0 bases and 6 bases, with 6 bases remaining between them. The V gene's germline CDR1 is LGHNA and CDR2 YNFKEQ. The CDR3 runs to 13 residues. CDR3 nucleotide sequence: TGTGCCAGCAGCCAAGAACAGATAAACACCATATATTTT. Its translation: CASSQEQINTIYF.

The chain combines TRBV29-1 with TRBJ1-1; 7 bases line up with TRBD1. V lost 4 bases to trimming and J lost 1 base; unmatched junction nucleotides: 3. Germline V CDR1 and CDR2: SQVTM, ANQGSEA. The CDR3 sequence is 13 residues long. The CDR3 DNA reads as TGCAGCGTTGTGGGACAGACGAACACTGAAGCTTTCTTT. As protein: CSVVGQTNTEAFF.

This sequence joins TRBV7-3 and TRBJ2-3, with D perhaps matching TRBD1 (7 bases). From germline, CDR1 is SGHTA and CDR2 FQGTGA. Deletions cut 5 bases from V and 6 bases from J, with 18 bases between. CDR3 size: 15 residues. This chain's CDR3 is CASSPRLEGADTQYF. Here the CDR3 DNA reads TGTGCCAGCAGCCCTCGGTTGGAGGGGGCCGATACGCAGTATTTT.

This chain uses TRBV7-8 with TRBJ2-7, with 7 bases matching TRBD1. The V segment lost 4 bases and the J segment 7 bases; nucleotides outside the gene matches: 10. Per the germline V gene, CDR1 is SGHVS and CDR2 is FQNEAQ. This CDR3 is built from 14 residues. CDR3 in DNA: TGTGCCAGCAGCTCGTCACAGGGGTTGGGGGAGCAGTACTTC. It yields the protein CASSSSQGLGEQYF.

The chain links TRBV5-4 to TRBJ1-6; D unresolved. The CDR3 spans 15 residues. V lost 4 bases and J 0 bases, leaving 8 bases between the germline ends. Looked up from germline, CDR1 is SGHNT and CDR2 is YYREEE (reference sequence). CDR3 in amino acids: CASSPYSSYNSPLHF. CDR3 DNA sequence: TGTGCCAGCAGCCCATACAGCTCCTATAATTCACCCCTCCACTTT. The entire variable domain, with the rest obtained from reference TRBV5-4 and TRBJ1-6, is as follows: ETGVTQSPTHLIKTRGQQVTLRCSSQSGHNTVSWYQQALGQGPQFIFQYYREEENGRGNFPPRFSGLQFPNYSSELNVNALELDDSALYLCASSPYSSYNSPLHFGNGTRLTVT.

This chain joins TRBV7-2 and TRBJ1-3; no clear D gene. This CDR3 is 15 amino acids long. Trimming took 0 bases from V and 0 from J, leaving 6 bases between them. Germline-derived CDR1 and CDR2 are SGHTA and FQGNSA. CDR3 sequence reads: CASSLAVRSGNTIYF. The CDR3 DNA reads TGTGCCAGCAGCTTAGCGGTGCGCTCTGGAAACACCATATATTTT.

This chain connects TRBV4-2 to TRBJ2-5, with TRBD2 matching over 7 bases. CDR1 is LGHNA and CDR2 is YNFKEQ in the germline V gene. The V segment lost 1 base and the J segment 0 bases; nucleotides outside the gene matches: 2. The CDR3 runs 15 residues. CDR3 sequence (DNA): TGTGCCAGCAGCCAAGGTGGGGGGGACCAAGAGACCCAGTACTTC. Translated, it gives CASSQGGGDQETQYF.

This chain uses TRBV5-1 with TRBJ2-5; 9 bases are shared with TRBD2. Germline-derived CDR1 and CDR2 are SGHRS and YFSETQ. V trimming: 5 bases; J trimming: 4 bases; junction bases outside the gene matches: 6. The CDR3 consists of 14 residues. The DNA for the CDR3 is TGCGCCAGCAGGCCCATAGCGGGGGCAGAGACCCAGTACTTC. Its translation: CASRPIAGAETQYF.

The V gene is TRBV15, the J gene TRBJ2-3; 10 positions match TRBD1. From germline, CDR1 is LNHNV and CDR2 YYDKDF (reference sequence). The junction had 2 bases not matched to a gene; V was cut back by 0 bases and J by 2 bases. This CDR3 is built from 16 residues. The CDR3 reads CATSRDDRGHTDTQYF. CDR3 nucleotide sequence: TGTGCCACCAGCAGAGATGACAGGGGGCACACAGATACGCAGTATTTT.

The V call is TRBV7-2, the J call TRBJ1-1; tentatively, D is TRBD1 (5 bases). The V gene lost 5 bases and the J gene lost 5 bases, with 18 bases spanning the gap. This CDR3 is 15 amino acids long. From germline, CDR1 is SGHTA and CDR2 FQGNSA. In DNA form, the CDR3 reads TGTGCCAGCAGCCCGCCTCAGGGCCAGAGAACTGAAGCTTTCTTT. It specifies CASSPPQGQRTEAFF.